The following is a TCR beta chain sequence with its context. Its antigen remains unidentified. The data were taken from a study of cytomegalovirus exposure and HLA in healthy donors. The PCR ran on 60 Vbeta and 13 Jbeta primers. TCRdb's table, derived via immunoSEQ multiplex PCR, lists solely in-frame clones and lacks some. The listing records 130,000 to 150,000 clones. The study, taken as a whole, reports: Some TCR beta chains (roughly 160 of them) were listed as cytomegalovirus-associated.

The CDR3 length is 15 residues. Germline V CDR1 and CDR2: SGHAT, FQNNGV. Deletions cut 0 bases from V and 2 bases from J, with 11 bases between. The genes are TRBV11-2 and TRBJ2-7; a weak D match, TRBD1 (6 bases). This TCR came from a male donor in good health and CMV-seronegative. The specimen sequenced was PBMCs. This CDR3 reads CASSLDRTATYEQYF. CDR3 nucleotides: TGTGCCAGCAGCTTAGATCGGACAGCGACCTACGAGCAGTACTTC.